This T cell receptor (beta chain) was documented in a study of identical twins. This clonotype was picked up a small number of times. V was pared by 0 bases and J by 2 bases, with 7 bases between. From germline, CDR1 is LGHDT and CDR2 YNNKEL (reference sequence). CDR3 length: 15 amino acids. TCRdb passed the 5' RACE reads through MiXCR, listing each CDR3 protein once. There are 1.5 million to 2 million distinct CDR3 sequences in the sample; less than 40% occur only once, and about 0.27% lies in the top ten. This sequence joins TRBV3-1 and TRBJ1-4; no definite D call. This TCR was sampled from a newborn girl in good health. Sequenced material: cord blood. The CDR3 nucleotides are TGTGCCAGCAGCCAAGAAGGGCGCACTAATGAAAAACTGTTTTTT. It specifies CASSQEGRTNEKLFF.